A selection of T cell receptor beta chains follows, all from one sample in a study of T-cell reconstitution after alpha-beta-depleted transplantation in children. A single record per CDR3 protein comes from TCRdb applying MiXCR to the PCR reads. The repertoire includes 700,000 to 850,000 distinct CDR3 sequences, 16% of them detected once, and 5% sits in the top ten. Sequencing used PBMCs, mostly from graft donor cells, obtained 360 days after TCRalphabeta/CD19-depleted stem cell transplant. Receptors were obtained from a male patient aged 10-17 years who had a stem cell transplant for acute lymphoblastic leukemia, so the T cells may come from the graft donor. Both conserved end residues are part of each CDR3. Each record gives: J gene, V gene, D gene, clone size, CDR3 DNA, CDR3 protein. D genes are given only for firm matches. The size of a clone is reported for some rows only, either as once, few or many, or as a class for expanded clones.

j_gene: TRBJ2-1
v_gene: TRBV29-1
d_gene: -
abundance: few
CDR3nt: TGCAGCGTTGAAGGGTACTCCTACAATGAGCAGTTCTTC
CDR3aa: CSVEGYSYNEQFF

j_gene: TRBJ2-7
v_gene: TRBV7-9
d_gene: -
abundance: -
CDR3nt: TGTGCCAGCAATCCAGAGCAGGTTGGTTCCGAGCAGTACTTC
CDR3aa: CASNPEQVGSEQYF

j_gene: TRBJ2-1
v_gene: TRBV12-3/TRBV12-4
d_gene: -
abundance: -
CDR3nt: TGTGCCAGCAGTCCCTTTAGACGGGGGACAGCTCACAATGAGCAGTTCTTC
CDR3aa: CASSPFRRGTAHNEQFF

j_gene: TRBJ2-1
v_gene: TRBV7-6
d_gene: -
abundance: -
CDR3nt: TGTGCCAGCAGCTCGTCCGCGGGCGTCGTAGAAGCCTCCTACAATGAGCAGTTCTTC
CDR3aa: CASSSSAGVVEASYNEQFF

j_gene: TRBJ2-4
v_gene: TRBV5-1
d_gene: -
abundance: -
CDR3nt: TGCGCCAGCAGCTTGGACAGGGGAGGAATGATTCAGTACTTC
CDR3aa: CASSLDRGGMIQYF

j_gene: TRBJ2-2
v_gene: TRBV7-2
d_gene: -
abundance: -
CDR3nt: TGTGCCAGCAGCTTACGGAGGGAAACCGGGGAGCTGTTTTTT
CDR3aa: CASSLRRETGELFF

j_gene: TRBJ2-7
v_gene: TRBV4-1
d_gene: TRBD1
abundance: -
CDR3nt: TGCGCCAGCAGCCATTTGTGGGACAGCGCCTACGAGCAGTACTTC
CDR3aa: CASSHLWDSAYEQYF

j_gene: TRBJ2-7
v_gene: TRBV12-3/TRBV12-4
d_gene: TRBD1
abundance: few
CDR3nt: TGTGCCAGCAGTTTACCCTTCTCGACAGGGAAATACGAGCAGTACTTC
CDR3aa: CASSLPFSTGKYEQYF

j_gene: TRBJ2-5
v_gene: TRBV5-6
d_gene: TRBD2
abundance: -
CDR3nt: TGTGCCAGCAGCTCCCTCGGCCATAGCGGGGGACAAGAGACCCAGTACTTC
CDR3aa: CASSSLGHSGGQETQYF

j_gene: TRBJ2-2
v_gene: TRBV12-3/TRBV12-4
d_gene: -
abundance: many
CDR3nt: TGTGCCAGCAGTTTTCAGGAGAACACCGGGGAGCTGTTTTTT
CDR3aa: CASSFQENTGELFF

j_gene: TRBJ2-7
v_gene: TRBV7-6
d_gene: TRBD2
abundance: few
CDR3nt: TGTGCCAGCAGCTTTAGTTCGGGGGGGGTCTACGAGCAGTACTTC
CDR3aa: CASSFSSGGVYEQYF

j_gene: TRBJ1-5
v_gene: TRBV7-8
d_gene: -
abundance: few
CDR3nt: TGTGCCAGCAGCTTAATTCGGGCCAGTCCGGGTCAGCCCCAGCATTTT
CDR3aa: CASSLIRASPGQPQHF

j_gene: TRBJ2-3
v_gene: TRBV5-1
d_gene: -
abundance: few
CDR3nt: TGCGCCAGCAGCTTGGGATCCAGAAACACAGATACGCAGTATTTT
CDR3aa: CASSLGSRNTDTQYF

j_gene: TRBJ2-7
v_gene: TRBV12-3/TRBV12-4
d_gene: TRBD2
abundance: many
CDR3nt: TGTGCCAGCAGACGAAATCTAGCGGGAGCGGACGAGCAGTACTTC
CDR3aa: CASRRNLAGADEQYF

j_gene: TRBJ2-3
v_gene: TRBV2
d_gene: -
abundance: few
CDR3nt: TGTGCCAGCAGAAGGTGGGGCCCAGATACGCAGTATTTT
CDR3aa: CASRRWGPDTQYF

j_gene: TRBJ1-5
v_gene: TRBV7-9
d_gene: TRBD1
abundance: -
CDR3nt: TGTGCCAGCAGCTTAGTGACAGGGCATCAGCCCCAGCATTTT
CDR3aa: CASSLVTGHQPQHF

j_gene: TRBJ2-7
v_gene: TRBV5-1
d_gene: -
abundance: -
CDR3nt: TGCGCCAGCAGCCCCGGAGGCGGCAACTACGAGCAGTACTTC
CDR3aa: CASSPGGGNYEQYF

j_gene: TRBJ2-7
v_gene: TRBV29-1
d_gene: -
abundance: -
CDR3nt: TGCAGCGTTGGACAGAGGCAGGGCTACGAGCAGTACTTC
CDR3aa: CSVGQRQGYEQYF

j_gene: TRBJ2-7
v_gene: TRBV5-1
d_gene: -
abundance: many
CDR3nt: TGCGCCAGCAGCTTGGGGATGGGAAGAGCCTACGAGCAGTACTTC
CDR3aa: CASSLGMGRAYEQYF

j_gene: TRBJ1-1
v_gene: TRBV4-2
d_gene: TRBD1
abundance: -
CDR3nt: TGTGCCAGCAGCCCCCGACAGGGCCCCGCTGAAGCTTTCTTT
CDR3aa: CASSPRQGPAEAFF

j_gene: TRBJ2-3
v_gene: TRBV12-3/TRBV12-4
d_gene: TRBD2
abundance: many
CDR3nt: TGTGCCAGCAGCGGGAGGATCCGCACAGATACGCAGTATTTT
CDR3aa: CASSGRIRTDTQYF

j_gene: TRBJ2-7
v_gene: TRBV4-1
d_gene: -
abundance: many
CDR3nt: TGCGCCAGCAGCTATATAGCTAACTACGAGCAGTACTTC
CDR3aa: CASSYIANYEQYF

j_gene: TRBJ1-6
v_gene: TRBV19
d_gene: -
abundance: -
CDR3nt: TGTGCCAGTAACCTACAGGGATCACCCCTCCACTTT
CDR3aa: CASNLQGSPLHF

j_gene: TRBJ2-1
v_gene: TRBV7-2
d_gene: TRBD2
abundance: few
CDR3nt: TGTGCCAGCAAGGTTAGCGGGAGCTCCTACAATGAGCAGTTCTTC
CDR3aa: CASKVSGSSYNEQFF

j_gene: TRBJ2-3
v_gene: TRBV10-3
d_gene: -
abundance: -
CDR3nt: TGTGCCATCAGTGAGCGAATCGCCAGCACAGATACGCAGTATTTT
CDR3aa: CAISERIASTDTQYF

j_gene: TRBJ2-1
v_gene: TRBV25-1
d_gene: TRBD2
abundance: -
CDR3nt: TGTGCCAGCAGGGAACTAGCGGGAGGACCCTACAATGAGCAGTTCTTC
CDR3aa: CASRELAGGPYNEQFF

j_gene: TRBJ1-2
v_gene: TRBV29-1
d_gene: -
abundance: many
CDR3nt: TGCAGCGGGGAAGTACCGGGACACCCGGAGGACTATGGCTACACCTTC
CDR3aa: CSGEVPGHPEDYGYTF

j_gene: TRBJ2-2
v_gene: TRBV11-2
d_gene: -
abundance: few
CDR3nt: TGTGCCAGCAGCGTTCCTTTCAGGGGCTCGAACACCGGGGAGCTGTTTTTT
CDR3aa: CASSVPFRGSNTGELFF

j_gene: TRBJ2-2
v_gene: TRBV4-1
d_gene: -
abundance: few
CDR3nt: TGCGCCAGCAGCCAAGTGGCGAACACCGGGGAGCTGTTTTTT
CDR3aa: CASSQVANTGELFF

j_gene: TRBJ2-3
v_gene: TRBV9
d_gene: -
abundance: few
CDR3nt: TGTGCCAGCAGCCTAGGGTGGCAGGCGAGGCCAGATACGCAGTATTTT
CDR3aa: CASSLGWQARPDTQYF

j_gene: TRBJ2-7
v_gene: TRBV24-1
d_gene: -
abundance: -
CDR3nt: TGTGCCACCAGTGGAGGGTCCTCGGTCGAGCAGTACTTC
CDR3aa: CATSGGSSVEQYF

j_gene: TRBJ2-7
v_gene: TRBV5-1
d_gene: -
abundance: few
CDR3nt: TGCGCCAGCAGCGCACGGCCTGGGGGGCCCTACGAGCAGTACTTC
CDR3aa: CASSARPGGPYEQYF